A single sample gave rise to the 21 T cell receptor beta chains below, sequenced in a study of T cell repertoires in aging, cancer and after chemotherapy. TRB rearrangements spanning V, D and J were amplified using mixed TRB-A/B primers. From the multiplex PCR reads, TCRdb called clonotypes with MiXCR, one entry per CDR3 protein. The data contain approximately 2,200 distinct CDR3 sequences, 20% to 25% of them singletons. TCR beta rearrangements were amplified from peripheral blood genomic DNA. The sample consisted of blood. The receptors were sampled from a human donor with a solid tumor.

This clonotype has a handful of counts. The CDR3 sequence: CASSEVAGVYNSPLHF. CDR3 in DNA: TGTGCCAGCAGTGAAGTGGCAGGGGTCTATAATTCACCCCTCCACTTT. The chain links TRBV6-1 to TRBJ1-6; TRBD1 is a possible D gene (6 bases). The germline V and J ends were trimmed by 1 base and 3 bases, with 10 bases remaining between them. The CDR3 runs to 16 residues. From germline, CDR1 is MNHNS and CDR2 SASEGT.

The sample holds a few counts of this clonotype. The chain is built from TRBV18 and TRBJ2-3; TRBD2 matches 11 bases. The ends lost 4 bases at V and 3 bases at J; junction bases unmatched: 3. Germline V gives CDR1 KGHSH, CDR2 LQKENI. The CDR3 length is 15 residues. The CDR3 nucleotides read TGTGCCAGCTCACTAGCGGGGGGGCCTACAGATACGCAGTATTTT. This sequence encodes CASSLAGGPTDTQYF.

This clonotype came up a few times. The chain combines TRBV5-1 with TRBJ2-7; the D gene is possibly TRBD2 (6 bases). Trimming stripped 0 bases from V and 3 bases from J, with 10 bases between. The CDR3 has 14 amino acids. CDR1 and CDR2 (germline): SGHRS, YFSETQ. The DNA of the CDR3 is TGCGCCAGCAGCTTGGCGGGGGACCGCTACGAGCAGTACTTC. This sequence encodes CASSLAGDRYEQYF. Full variable domain (outside the CDR3, taken from reference TRBV5-1 and TRBJ2-7): KAGVTQTPRYLIKTRGQQVTLSCSPISGHRSVSWYQQTPGQGLQFLFEYFSETQRNKGNFPGRFSGRQFSNSRSEMNVSTLELGDSALYLCASSLAGDRYEQYFGPGTRLTVT.

The rearrangement links TRBV7-2 to TRBJ1-1, with 7 bases that match TRBD1. V shed 8 bases and J 1 base; nucleotides not matched to a gene: 4. The CDR3 covers 13 residues. Germline V lookup: CDR1 SGHTA, CDR2 FQGNSA. CDR3 protein: CASGGQANTEAFF. DNA of the CDR3: TGTGCCAGCGGAGGACAGGCGAACACTGAAGCTTTCTTT.

This chain connects TRBV11-3 to TRBJ2-1; 10 bases map to TRBD2. CDR3 length: 16 amino acids. Germline CDR1 SGHNT, CDR2 YENEEA. V lost 5 bases, J lost 4 bases, and 8 bases stayed unmatched. The CDR3 region has the DNA TGTGCCAGCAGCCTAAAGAGCGGGGGGGCGTACAATGAGCAGTTCTTC. Encoded protein: CASSLKSGGAYNEQFF.

In its sample, this clonotype was seen a few times. The genes are TRBV20-1 and TRBJ1-2; TRBD1 aligns across 7 bases. With V trimmed by 2 bases and J by 0 bases, 9 bases remained unmatched. The CDR3 contains 16 residues. Germline CDR1 is DFQATT and CDR2 is SNEGSKA (reference sequence). CDR3 in DNA: TGCAGTGCTAGAACCTTCGGGACAGATTCTAACTATGGCTACACCTTC. As protein: CSARTFGTDSNYGYTF.

J is TRBJ2-1 and V is TRBV20-1, with 8 positions matching TRBD2. CDR1 is DFQATT and CDR2 is SNEGSKA in the germline V gene (reference sequence). This CDR3 is built from 14 residues. With 6 bases clipped from V and 2 bases from J, the junction kept 6 bases outside the gene matches. This CDR3 is CSANAGGAYNEQFF. Here the CDR3 DNA reads TGCAGTGCGAATGCGGGGGGCGCCTACAATGAGCAGTTCTTC.

This clonotype is classed as medium-sized. This chain links TRBV12-3 or TRBV12-4 with TRBJ1-2; the D is unclear. V was trimmed by 2 bases and J by 7 bases, leaving 14 bases between them. The CDR3 extends over 14 amino acids. The CDR3 DNA reads as TGTGCCAGCAGTTTATACTCAGCCGGCCGTGGCTACACCTTC. It is translated as CASSLYSAGRGYTF.

The chain recombines TRBV5-1 with TRBJ2-3; 8 positions agree with TRBD2. The CDR3 extends over 14 amino acids. CDR1 is SGHRS and CDR2 is YFSETQ in the germline V gene. The V gene end was trimmed by 4 bases and the J gene end by 4 bases; junction bases not matched to a gene: 5. The CDR3 here is CASSPGLAPDTQYF. The CDR3 DNA reads as TGCGCCAGCAGCCCCGGACTAGCCCCAGATACGCAGTATTTT.

The chain has TRBV29-1 and TRBJ2-2; 7 nucleotides match TRBD2. The germline V gene has CDR1 SQVTM and CDR2 ANQGSEA. The CDR3 covers 13 residues. The V gene end was trimmed by 2 bases and the J gene end by 6 bases; junction bases not matched to a gene: 3. The CDR3 spells CSVESGGAGELFF. The CDR3 coding sequence is TGCAGCGTTGAAAGTGGGGGGGCCGGGGAGCTGTTTTTT.

Judged by abundance, this clonotype is medium-sized. This chain links TRBV12-3 or TRBV12-4 with TRBJ1-2, with 8 bases that match TRBD1. V dropped 5 bases and J dropped 1; count of bases not matched to a gene: 6. This CDR3 has 15 amino acids. Here the CDR3 reads CASSGRGRHNYGYTF. The CDR3 DNA reads as TGTGCCAGCAGTGGCAGGGGGCGGCATAACTATGGCTACACCTTC.

On this clonotype: A much bigger clone sits one base away, suggesting this may be a read error. The rearrangement links TRBV7-2 to TRBJ1-1; D possibly corresponds to TRBD1 (5 bases). Trimming took off 10 bases at V and 0 bases at J, with 12 bases between the two ends. This CDR3 is 13 amino acids long. In germline, CDR1 is SGHTA, CDR2 FQGNSA. CDR3 sequence reads: CATCRDLNTEAFF. CDR3 DNA sequence: TGTGCCACTTGCAGGGACCTGAACACTGAAGCTTTCTTT.

This clonotype is judged medium-sized. V usage is TRBV6-6 and J usage is TRBJ2-1; the D gene is possibly TRBD1 (6 bases). CDR1 is MNHNY and CDR2 is SVGAGI in the germline V gene (reference sequence). V was pared by 2 bases and J by 6 bases, with 14 bases between. CDR3 size: 15 residues. For the CDR3, the DNA is TGTGCCAGCAGTTACGACAGGCGTTTCTTCAATGAGCAGTTCTTC. As protein: CASSYDRRFFNEQFF.

This clonotype was observed a handful of times. The genes are TRBV7-9 and TRBJ2-2; 10 bases fit TRBD2. V was clipped by 5 bases and J by 8 bases; unmatched bases: 11. CDR1 is SEHNR and CDR2 is FQNEAQ in the germline V gene (reference sequence). This CDR3 spans 16 amino acids. As DNA, the CDR3 is TGTGCCAGCAGCCGAAGAAGCGGGGGGGCAACAGGGGAGCTGTTTTTT. Translated: CASSRRSGGATGELFF.

On this clonotype itself: This may stem from a read error, because a much larger clone lies one nucleotide away. This rearrangement joins TRBV27 to TRBJ1-6; maybe TRBD1 (5 bases). Germline CDR1 and CDR2: MNHEY and SMNVEV (reference sequence). The CDR3 spans 15 residues. DNA of the CDR3: TGTGCCTGCAGTTTAAAGATGGGACTGAGTTCACCCCTCCACTTT. This encodes CACSLKMGLSSPLHF.

This clonotype is large within its sample. The rearrangement joins TRBV7-2 to TRBJ1-2, with 7 bases matching TRBD1. The germline gives CDR1 SGHTA, CDR2 FQGNSA. Losses at the gene ends were 3 bases for V and 5 bases for J; bases not matched to a gene: 9. This CDR3 contains 15 residues. In nucleotides, the CDR3 is TGTGCCAGCAGCTTTTACAGGGGCGCATTATATGGCTACACCTTC. It is translated as CASSFYRGALYGYTF.

This clonotype has just a few counts. The DNA for the CDR3 is TGTGCCAGCAACCTGGTACACGGACAGTATAATTCACCCCTCCACTTT. Residues: CASNLVHGQYNSPLHF. V is TRBV5-6 and J is TRBJ1-6; tentative D call: TRBD1 (6 bases). Germline values: CDR1 SGHDT, CDR2 YYEEEE. V gave up 6 bases and J gave up 4 bases, with 17 bases separating them. The CDR3 is made up of 16 amino acids.

This clonotype was counted between two and nine times. The CDR3 reads CSAGPKPLHF. The CDR3 coding sequence is TGCAGTGCGGGACCTAAGCCCCTCCACTTT. This sequence joins TRBV20-1 and TRBJ1-6; possibly TRBD1 for D (5 bases). The germline CDR1 and CDR2 sequences are DFQATT and SNEGSKA (reference sequence). V lost 6 bases and J 13 bases, leaving 10 bases between the germline ends. This CDR3 spans 10 amino acids.

The chain recombines TRBV6-1 with TRBJ2-5; D is unclear. The CDR3 is 12 residues long. The V and J ends lost 1 base and 4 bases respectively, with 4 bases between them. Germline assignment: CDR1 MNHNS and CDR2 SASEGT. In nucleotides, the CDR3 is TGTGCCAGCAGTGAAGTACTAGAGACCCAGTACTTC. Translated, it gives CASSEVLETQYF.

The CDR3 DNA sequence: TGTGCCAGCAAAGGGGGGGCGCGAACCGGGGAGCTGTTTTTT. Protein product: CASKGGARTGELFF. The J gene is TRBJ2-2, the V gene TRBV12-3 or TRBV12-4, with D possibly matching TRBD2 (7 bases). CDR3 length: 14 residues. V was shortened by 7 bases and J by 5 bases, with 14 bases between the two germline ends.

This clonotype came up a few times. The rearrangement links TRBV11-1 to TRBJ2-5; D may be TRBD1 (6 bases). The V gene lost 0 bases and the J gene lost 1 base, with 9 bases spanning the gap. This CDR3 spans 15 amino acids. Germline CDR1 reads SGHAT; CDR2 reads FQDESV (reference sequence). CDR3 region: CASSLAQGTQETQYF. The DNA for the CDR3 is TGTGCCAGCAGCTTAGCCCAGGGGACCCAAGAGACCCAGTACTTC.